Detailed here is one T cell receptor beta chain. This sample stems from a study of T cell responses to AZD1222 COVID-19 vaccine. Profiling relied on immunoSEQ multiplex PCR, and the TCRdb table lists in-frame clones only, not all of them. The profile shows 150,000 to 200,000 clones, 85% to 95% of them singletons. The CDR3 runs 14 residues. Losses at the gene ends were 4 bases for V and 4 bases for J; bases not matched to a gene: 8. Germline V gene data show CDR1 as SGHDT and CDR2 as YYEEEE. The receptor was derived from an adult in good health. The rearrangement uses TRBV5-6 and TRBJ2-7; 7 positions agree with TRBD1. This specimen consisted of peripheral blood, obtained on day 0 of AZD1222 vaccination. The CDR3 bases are TGTGCCAGCAGCCCCCGGGACAGTCTTTACGAGCAGTACTTC. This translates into CASSPRDSLYEQYF.